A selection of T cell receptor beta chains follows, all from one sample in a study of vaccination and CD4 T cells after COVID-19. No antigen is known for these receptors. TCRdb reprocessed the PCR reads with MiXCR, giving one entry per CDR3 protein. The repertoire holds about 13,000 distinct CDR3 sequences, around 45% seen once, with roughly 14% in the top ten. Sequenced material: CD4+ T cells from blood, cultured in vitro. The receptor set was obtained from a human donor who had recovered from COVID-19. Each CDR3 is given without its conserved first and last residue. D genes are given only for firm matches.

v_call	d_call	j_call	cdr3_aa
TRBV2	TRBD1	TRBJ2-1	ASRGTGYNEQF
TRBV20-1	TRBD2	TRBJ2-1	SARDSGGINEQF
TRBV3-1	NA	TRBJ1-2	ASSSDPGSYT
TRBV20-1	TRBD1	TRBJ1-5	SARARTGVGNQPQH
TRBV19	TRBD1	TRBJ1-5	ASSAGQESYSNQPQH
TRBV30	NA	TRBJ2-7	AWSEGPVGLPYEQY
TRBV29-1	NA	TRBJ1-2	SVEFGGGYT
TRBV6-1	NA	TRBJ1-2	ASRSEDFGYT
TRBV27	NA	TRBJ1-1	ASRFRGNTEAF
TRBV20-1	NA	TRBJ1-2	SASLSDYGYT
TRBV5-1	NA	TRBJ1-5	ASKPTSFSNQPQH
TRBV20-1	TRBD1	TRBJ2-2	SASAGQGNTGELF
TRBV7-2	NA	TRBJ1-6	ASSLAGAGSPLH
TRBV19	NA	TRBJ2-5	ASSTEPQETQY
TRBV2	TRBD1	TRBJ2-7	ASSERTGRTYEQY
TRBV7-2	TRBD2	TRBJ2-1	ASSLRPTSGGYNEQF
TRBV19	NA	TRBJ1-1	ASSISQPTEAF
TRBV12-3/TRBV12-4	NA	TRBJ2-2	ASSLGGHTGELF
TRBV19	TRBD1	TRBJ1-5	ASSALRQGAVQPRH
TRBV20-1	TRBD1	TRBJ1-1	SASTGTGFFLNTEAF
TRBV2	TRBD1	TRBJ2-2	ASSDLQGASNTGELF
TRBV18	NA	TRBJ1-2	ASSPDRNYGYT
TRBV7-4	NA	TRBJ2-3	ASSVARDLDTQY
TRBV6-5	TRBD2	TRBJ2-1	ASSSRGGGADEQF
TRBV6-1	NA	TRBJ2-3	ASSEARGSTDTQY
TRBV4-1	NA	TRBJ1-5	ASSQVQGPNQPQH
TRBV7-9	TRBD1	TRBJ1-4	ASTATGGKNEKLF
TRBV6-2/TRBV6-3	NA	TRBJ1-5	ASSYSRVRPRQPQH
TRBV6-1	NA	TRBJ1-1	ASSPLGRNTEAF
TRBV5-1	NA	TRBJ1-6	ASSWERENSPLH
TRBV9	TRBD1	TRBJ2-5	APRGDRIQETQY
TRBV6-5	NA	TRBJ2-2	ASSYFRTGNTEELF
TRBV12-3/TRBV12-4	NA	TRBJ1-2	ASTLGGYGYT
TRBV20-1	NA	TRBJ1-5	SASTISGSHQPQH
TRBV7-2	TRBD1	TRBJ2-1	ASSFDRVRNEQF
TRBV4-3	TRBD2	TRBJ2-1	ASSQEPPGAGGARGEQF
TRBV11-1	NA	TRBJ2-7	ASSTNYEQY
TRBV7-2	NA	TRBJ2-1	ASSLAGALYNEQF
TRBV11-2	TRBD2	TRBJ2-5	ASSLDGASGETQY
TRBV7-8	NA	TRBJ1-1	ASSLGGTGASGSTEAF
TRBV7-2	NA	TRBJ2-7	ASSQRAWGAGEQY
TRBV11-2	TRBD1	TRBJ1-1	ASSLIPGGNTEAF
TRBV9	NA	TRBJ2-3	ASSGRTGDTQY
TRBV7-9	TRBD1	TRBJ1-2	ASSSYPTGGGYGYT
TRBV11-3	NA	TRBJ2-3	ASSLSLRGAGTDTQY
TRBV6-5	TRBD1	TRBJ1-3	ASSYSKDRFSGTIY
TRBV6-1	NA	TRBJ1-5	ASNAHSNQPQH
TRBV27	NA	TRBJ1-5	ASSLGSHSNQPQH
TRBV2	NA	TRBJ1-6	ASSNHGEPQASPLH
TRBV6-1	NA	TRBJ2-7	ASSSDNPYPYEQY
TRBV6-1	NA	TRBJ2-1	ASSNGQMRGIYNEQF
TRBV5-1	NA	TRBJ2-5	ASSLIIGRGKRETQY
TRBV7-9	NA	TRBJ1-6	ASSPAGTSPLH
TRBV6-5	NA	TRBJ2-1	ASSYELGKGRYNEQF
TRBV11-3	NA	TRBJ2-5	ASSLDRVETQY